The rows below give T cell receptor beta chains drawn from one sample of a study of T cell changes during pregnancy in multiple sclerosis. Assay: immunoSEQ multiplex PCR; the TCRdb copy retains only in-frame clones and omits some. This table has about 27,000 clones, about 88% appearing once. Sequenced material: CD8+ T cells from peripheral blood mononuclear cells, taken in the second trimester of pregnancy. These receptors were obtained from a female donor with multiple sclerosis, enrolled in a pregnancy study. The CDR3 runs from the conserved cysteine through the conserved F or W. A D gene is named only where the DNA matches it firmly. Size tells how often a clone was seen (once, few, many) or the class of an expanded clone, and some rows leave it out.

j_call,d_call,clone_size,v_call,cdr3_length,cdr3_aa,cdr3_nt
TRBJ2-1,TRBD1,NA,TRBV12-5,16,CASGPTQGAHYNEQFF,TGTGCTAGTGGACCAACCCAGGGGGCCCACTACAATGAGCAGTTCTTC
TRBJ2-1,NA,NA,TRBV7-9,12,CASSLTVNEQFF,TGTGCCAGCAGCTTAACAGTCAATGAGCAGTTCTTC
TRBJ2-1,TRBD1,NA,TRBV7-9,15,CASSLQGSSYNEQFF,TGTGCCAGCAGCCTACAGGGGAGCTCCTACAATGAGCAGTTCTTC
TRBJ1-2,NA,NA,TRBV29-1,13,CSVALAGNYGYTF,TGCAGCGTTGCTCTGGCAGGGAACTATGGCTACACCTTC
TRBJ2-5,NA,NA,TRBV28,12,CASSSSEETQYF,TGTGCCAGCAGTTCCTCTGAAGAGACCCAGTACTTC
TRBJ2-7,TRBD1,NA,TRBV13,15,CASSPTGQEGYEQYF,TGTGCCAGCAGTCCTACGGGACAGGAAGGCTACGAGCAGTACTTC
TRBJ1-5,NA,once,TRBV2,14,CASSDAGPNQPQHF,TGTGCCAGCAGTGATGCAGGCCCAAATCAGCCCCAGCATTTT
TRBJ2-1,TRBD1,NA,TRBV30,14,CAWGDRVDYNEQFF,TGTGCCTGGGGGGACAGGGTGGATTACAATGAGCAGTTCTTC
TRBJ1-1,NA,NA,TRBV29-1,13,CSVDFGGDTEAFF,TGCAGCGTCGACTTTGGGGGGGACACTGAAGCTTTCTTT
TRBJ1-5,NA,NA,TRBV30,13,CAWSVHTPQPQHF,TGTGCCTGGAGTGTACATACCCCCCAGCCCCAGCATTTT
TRBJ1-1,NA,NA,TRBV27,13,CASSLHRRTEAFF,TGTGCCAGCAGTCTCCATCGCAGGACTGAAGCTTTCTTT